Each of the 32 T cell receptor beta chains below was sequenced from the same sample in a study of blood T cell repertoires in COVID-19. Assay: immunoSEQ multiplex PCR; the TCRdb copy retains only in-frame clones and omits some. This table holds just under 150,000 clones, approximately 80% found once. Sequenced: peripheral blood. The receptors originated from a human donor in a cohort sampled during active COVID-19.

In its sample, this clone was seen a few times. The rearrangement joins TRBV15 to TRBJ1-5; 7 bases fit TRBD1. The ends lost 1 base at V and 0 bases at J; junction bases unmatched: 6. The CDR3 sequence is 17 residues long. Germline CDR1 is LNHNV and CDR2 is YYDKDF (reference sequence). The CDR3 spells CATSRVTGAYSNQPQHF. Here the CDR3 DNA reads TGTGCCACCAGCAGAGTTACAGGGGCTTATAGCAATCAGCCCCAGCATTTT.

The count of this clone is one. The chain combines TRBV29-1 with TRBJ2-3; TRBD1 agrees at 8 bases. The V and J ends lost 6 bases and 3 bases, in that order; junction bases with no gene match: 5. Germline CDR1 is SQVTM and CDR2 is ANQGSEA. There are 13 residues in the CDR3. The DNA for the CDR3 is TGCAGCGTGCGGACAGGGAAAACAGATACGCAGTATTTT. Amino acids: CSVRTGKTDTQYF.

This sequence joins TRBV6-6 and TRBJ1-3, with 9 bases identical to TRBD1. Germline V gives CDR1 MNHNY, CDR2 SVGAGI (reference sequence). The CDR3 totals 15 residues. V was pared by 5 bases and J by 4 bases, with 6 bases of the junction left unmatched. CDR3 sequence (DNA): TGTGCCAGCAGTAGTGGGACAGGGTGGGGAAACACCATATATTTT. Amino acids: CASSSGTGWGNTIYF.

CDR3 DNA sequence: TGTGCCAGCAGTAAGCGCACAATAGGCTACACCTTC. Its protein is CASSKRTIGYTF. The chain couples TRBV28 to TRBJ1-2; D not certain. This CDR3 has 12 residues. Per the germline V gene, CDR1 is MDHEN and CDR2 is SYDVKM. Trimming shortened V by 5 bases and J by 8 bases, and 12 bases separated the two germline ends.

This chain connects TRBV5-1 to TRBJ2-4; 10 bases are a match to TRBD1. Germline V gives CDR1 SGHRS, CDR2 YFSETQ. Trimming removed 3 bases from V and 6 bases from J; junction bases left unmatched: 3. The CDR3 has 14 residues. CDR3 amino acids: CASSSGTGVNIQYF. The CDR3 DNA reads as TGCGCCAGCAGCTCCGGGACAGGGGTAAACATTCAGTACTTC.

The CDR3 nucleotides read TGTGCCAGCAGTCCCCAGGGAACGGAGACCCAGTACTTC. Translating gives CASSPQGTETQYF. This chain links TRBV6-5 with TRBJ2-5, with D perhaps matching TRBD1 (5 bases). This CDR3 comprises 13 residues. V was cut by 5 bases and J by 5 bases, with 12 bases left in between. The germline CDR1 and CDR2 sequences are MNHEY and SVGAGI.

The chain couples TRBV27 to TRBJ1-1, with D possibly TRBD1 on 5 matching bases. This CDR3 has 14 amino acids. The ends were cut back, 4 bases at V and 4 bases at J, with 13 bases in the middle. Per the germline V gene, CDR1 is MNHEY and CDR2 is SMNVEV (reference sequence). Written as DNA, the CDR3 is TGTGCCAGCAGTTCCGGGGGGGAGGGCACTGAAGCTTTCTTT. This gives the protein CASSSGGEGTEAFF.

V gene TRBV4-2 combines with J gene TRBJ2-5; 14 bases agree with TRBD2. Trimming removed 3 bases from V and 4 bases from J; junction bases left unmatched: 13. From germline, CDR1 is LGHNA and CDR2 YNFKEQ. There are 19 residues in the CDR3. The CDR3 region has the DNA TGTGCCAGCAGCCACCCCCAGACTAGCGGGGGGGGTAGGGGAGAGACCCAGTACTTC. Its translation: CASSHPQTSGGGRGETQYF.

The chain has TRBV2 and TRBJ2-7; TRBD2 matches at 10 bases. V was clipped by 5 bases and J by 0 bases; unmatched bases: 4. Germline V CDR1 and CDR2: SNHLY, FYNNEI. The CDR3 has 15 residues. The CDR3 DNA follows: TGTGCCAGCAGTCTACTAGCGGGGAGCTCCTACGAGCAGTACGTC. Translation: CASSLLAGSSYEQYV.

This sequence joins TRBV30 and TRBJ1-2; D remains ambiguous. The CDR3 contains 13 residues. The germline gives CDR1 GTSNPN, CDR2 SVGIG (reference sequence). Trimming took off 0 bases at V and 4 bases at J, with 9 bases between the two ends. CDR3 sequence: CAWSVRLIYGYTF. CDR3 bases: TGTGCCTGGAGTGTACGACTGATCTATGGCTACACCTTC.

This chain connects TRBV6-1 to TRBJ2-3; D is possibly TRBD2 (6 bases). The V gene lost 2 bases and the J gene lost 3 bases, with 12 bases spanning the gap. The CDR3 runs to 15 residues. The germline gives CDR1 MNHNS, CDR2 SASEGT. The CDR3: CASSEPGVGTDTQYF. The CDR3 nucleotides are TGTGCCAGCAGTGAACCGGGAGTCGGTACAGATACGCAGTATTTT.

The V and J genes are TRBV27 and TRBJ1-6, with a possible D match to TRBD1 (5 bases). The CDR3 consists of 17 residues. Trimming shortened V by 3 bases and J by 10 bases, and 22 bases separated the two germline ends. In germline, CDR1 is MNHEY, CDR2 SMNVEV (reference sequence). In DNA form, the CDR3 reads TGTGCCAGCAGTTTCCCCCTCCCAAGACTTAAGGGGTCACCCCTCCACTTT. Protein sequence: CASSFPLPRLKGSPLHF.

The chain employs TRBV5-4 and TRBJ2-5; TRBD2 matches at 7 bases. Trimming took 1 base from V and 7 from J; bases not matched to a gene: 4. The length of the CDR3 is 13 residues. Germline assignment: CDR1 SGHNT and CDR2 YYREEE (reference sequence). In DNA, the CDR3 is TGTGCCAGCAGCTTGATTGGGGAGGGGACCCAGTACTTC. Its translation: CASSLIGEGTQYF. Complete variable domain (other parts from reference TRBV5-4 and TRBJ2-5): ETGVTQSPTHLIKTRGQQVTLRCSSQSGHNTVSWYQQALGQGPQFIFQYYREEENGRGNFPPRFSGLQFPNYSSELNVNALELDDSALYLCASSLIGEGTQYFGPGTRLLVL.

The chain has TRBV6-5 and TRBJ1-1; D not resolved. Trimming left V 2 bases short and J 7 bases short, with 11 bases between. Per the germline V gene, CDR1 is MNHEY and CDR2 is SVGAGI. The CDR3 has 13 amino acids. CDR3 region: CASSYREPGEAFF. The CDR3 coding sequence is TGTGCCAGCAGTTACAGGGAGCCCGGTGAAGCTTTCTTT.

This chain connects TRBV29-1 to TRBJ2-1, with a weak D call TRBD2 (5 bases). Germline loops: CDR1 SQVTM, CDR2 ANQGSEA. The CDR3 sequence is 12 residues long. Here the CDR3 reads CQSRDNYNEQFF. CDR3 sequence (DNA): TGCCAATCGAGGGATAACTACAATGAGCAGTTCTTC.

The V call is TRBV19, the J call TRBJ1-4, with D perhaps TRBD1 (6 bases). The CDR3 has 17 residues. The V gene lost 5 bases and the J gene lost 4 bases, with 20 bases spanning the gap. Germline values: CDR1 LNHDA, CDR2 SQIVND (reference sequence). In nucleotides, the CDR3 is TGTGCCAGTAGTCCGTCGACAGGAAAGATTGATAATGAAAAACTGTTTTTT. This codes for CASSPSTGKIDNEKLFF. The complete variable domain, with remaining parts taken from reference TRBV19 and TRBJ1-4, reads DGGITQSPKYLFRKEGQNVTLSCEQNLNHDAMYWYRQDPGQGLRLIYYSQIVNDFQKGDIAEGYSVSREKKESFPLTVTSAQKNPTAFYLCASSPSTGKIDNEKLFFGSGTQLSVL.

This chain connects TRBV5-6 to TRBJ2-1; TRBD2 is a possible D gene (6 bases). CDR3 length equals 16 residues. The germline gives CDR1 SGHDT, CDR2 YYEEEE. The V end lost 1 base, the J end lost 3 bases, and 14 bases lay between the germline ends. In DNA, the CDR3 is TGTGCCAGCAGCTTGTGGGGACTCCTACTCTACAATGAGCAGTTCTTC. It translates to CASSLWGLLLYNEQFF.

The chain is built from TRBV19 and TRBJ2-6; TRBD2 matches 7 bases. CDR3 length equals 17 residues. The ends lost 5 bases at V and 0 bases at J; junction bases unmatched: 7. Per germline, CDR1 LNHDA and CDR2 SQIVND (reference sequence). The CDR3: CASSVGRGSSGANVLTF. The DNA of the CDR3 is TGTGCCAGTAGTGTTGGCCGCGGGAGCTCTGGGGCCAACGTCCTGACTTTC. The whole variable domain, remainder taken from reference TRBV19 and TRBJ2-6, is DGGITQSPKYLFRKEGQNVTLSCEQNLNHDAMYWYRQDPGQGLRLIYYSQIVNDFQKGDIAEGYSVSREKKESFPLTVTSAQKNPTAFYLCASSVGRGSSGANVLTFGAGSRLTVL.

This chain uses TRBV4-2 with TRBJ2-5, with a tentative D call TRBD2 (5 bases). This CDR3 has 15 amino acids. The germline V gene has CDR1 LGHNA and CDR2 YNFKEQ. V shed 1 base and J shed 2 bases, with 11 bases lying between them. CDR3 DNA: TGTGCCAGCAGCCAAGGAGAGGGTACTCAAGAGACCCAGTACTTC. Encoded protein: CASSQGEGTQETQYF.

The chain couples TRBV9 to TRBJ2-3, with 7 bases that match TRBD2. The V segment lost 0 bases and the J segment 0 bases; nucleotides outside the gene matches: 7. Per the germline V gene, CDR1 is SGDLS and CDR2 is YYNGEE. The CDR3 is 17 amino acids. Written as DNA, the CDR3 is TGTGCCAGCAGCGTAGGATTAGCGGGCTCTAGCACAGATACGCAGTATTTT. Its protein product is CASSVGLAGSSTDTQYF. Using reference TRBV9 and TRBJ2-3 for the parts outside the CDR3, the full variable domain is DSGVTQTPKHLITATGQRVTLRCSPRSGDLSVYWYQQSLDQGLQFLIQYYNGEERAKGNILERFSAQQFPDLHSELNLSSLELGDSALYFCASSVGLAGSSTDTQYFGPGTRLTVL.

This rearrangement joins TRBV6-6 to TRBJ1-1; 7 bases map to TRBD1. Trimming took 4 bases from V and 4 from J; bases not matched to a gene: 9. This CDR3 is 15 amino acids long. Germline V lookup: CDR1 MNHNY, CDR2 SVGAGI (reference sequence). CDR3 region: CASSFPPAGGTEAFF. CDR3 nucleotide sequence: TGTGCCAGCAGTTTTCCCCCCGCAGGGGGCACTGAAGCTTTCTTT.

This chain links TRBV2 with TRBJ2-7, with TRBD1 as a possible D gene (5 bases). Germline values: CDR1 SNHLY, CDR2 FYNNEI. Trimming took off 6 bases at V and 0 bases at J, with 12 bases between the two ends. The CDR3 contains 14 residues. The CDR3 region is CASSTDSSSYEQYF. Here the CDR3 DNA reads TGTGCCAGCAGCACCGACAGTAGCTCCTACGAGCAGTACTTC.

This sequence joins TRBV7-2 and TRBJ1-1; weak D call: TRBD1 (5 bases). Looked up from germline, CDR1 is SGHTA and CDR2 is FQGNSA. The CDR3 runs to 14 residues. The V end lost 5 bases, the J end lost 1 base, and 11 bases lay between the germline ends. The CDR3, as DNA: TGTGCCAGCAGCCCCCATGGGGCGAACACTGAAGCTTTCTTT. This translates into CASSPHGANTEAFF.

This clone was seen only a few times. V usage is TRBV7-8 and J usage is TRBJ2-3; TRBD2 is a possible D gene (6 bases). Per germline, CDR1 SGHVS and CDR2 FQNEAQ. The CDR3 loop spans 15 amino acids. Trimming took off 2 bases at V and 4 bases at J, with 13 bases between the two ends. CDR3 loop: CASSLFSGAADTQYF. CDR3 nucleotide sequence: TGTGCCAGCAGCTTATTTTCGGGAGCCGCAGATACGCAGTATTTT. Full variable domain (outside the CDR3, taken from reference TRBV7-8 and TRBJ2-3): GAGVSQSPRYKVAKRGQDVALRCDPISGHVSLFWYQQALGQGPEFLTYFQNEAQLDKSGLPSDRFFAERPEGSVSTLKIQRTQQEDSAVYLCASSLFSGAADTQYFGPGTRLTVL.

This clone was detected once. The rearrangement joins TRBV15 to TRBJ1-4, with D tentatively TRBD1 (5 bases). The CDR3 is made up of 17 amino acids. Germline CDR1 reads LNHNV; CDR2 reads YYDKDF (reference sequence). V was pared by 1 base and J by 4 bases, with 16 bases between. The CDR3 DNA reads TGTGCCACCAGCAGAGGCCTCGGGTGGGGCGGTAATGAAAAACTGTTTTTT. Protein product: CATSRGLGWGGNEKLFF. Full variable domain (outside the CDR3, taken from reference TRBV15 and TRBJ1-4): DAMVIQNPRYQVTQFGKPVTLSCSQTLNHNVMYWYQQKSSQAPKLLFHYYDKDFNNEADTPDNFQSRRPNTSFCFLDIRSPGLGDTAMYLCATSRGLGWGGNEKLFFGSGTQLSVL.

The V gene is TRBV3-1 (or the pseudogene TRBV3-2), the J gene TRBJ1-1; the D is unclear. The CDR3 is made up of 13 amino acids. The ends were cut back, 1 base at V and 5 bases at J, with 8 bases in the middle. Looked up from germline, CDR1 is LGHDT and CDR2 is YNNKEL (reference sequence). CDR3 sequence reads: CASSQVSRTEAFF. CDR3 coding DNA: TGTGCCAGCAGCCAAGTGTCCAGGACTGAAGCTTTCTTT.

V is TRBV7-3 and J is TRBJ2-3; no reliable D call. Germline CDR1 SGHTA, CDR2 FQGTGA. Trimming took 5 bases from V and 3 from J, leaving 9 bases between them. CDR3 length: 13 residues. CDR3: CASSPSITDTQYF. The CDR3 DNA follows: TGTGCCAGCAGCCCGAGCATAACAGATACGCAGTATTTT.

This clone came up a few times. The V gene is TRBV29-1, the J gene TRBJ2-1; TRBD2 aligns across 9 bases. The CDR3 totals 16 residues. Unmatched junction bases numbered 7, after V lost 1 base and J lost 3 bases. Germline values: CDR1 SQVTM, CDR2 ANQGSEA. In nucleotides, the CDR3 is TGCAGCGTTGAAGGCGGGGGGGTAACCCGCTACAATGAGCAGTTCTTC. Translation: CSVEGGGVTRYNEQFF.

The J gene is TRBJ2-3, the V gene TRBV7-9, with D possibly TRBD2 on 6 matching bases. Trimming took off 0 bases at V and 2 bases at J, with 12 bases between the two ends. The germline gives CDR1 SEHNR, CDR2 FQNEAQ (reference sequence). The CDR3 spans 16 residues. The CDR3 DNA sequence: TGTGCCAGCAGCTTAGCGGTCGGGGACTTCACAGATACGCAGTATTTT. Its protein is CASSLAVGDFTDTQYF.

V is TRBV7-8 and J is TRBJ1-5; tentative D call: TRBD1 (6 bases). This CDR3 comprises 14 residues. V was clipped by 2 bases and J by 5 bases, with 10 bases between them. The germline CDR1 and CDR2 sequences are SGHVS and FQNEAQ. The CDR3: CASSLTGRDQPQHF. CDR3 bases: TGTGCCAGCAGCTTAACAGGGAGGGATCAGCCCCAGCATTTT.

The chain carries TRBV27 and TRBJ2-1, with D hard to call. This CDR3 is built from 15 residues. V lost 5 bases to trimming and J lost 0 bases, with 11 bases between them. Germline values: CDR1 MNHEY, CDR2 SMNVEV (reference sequence). CDR3 protein: CASSTPTSSYNEQFF. CDR3 DNA sequence: TGTGCCAGCAGTACCCCCACCAGCTCCTACAATGAGCAGTTCTTC.

The chain uses TRBV7-8 and TRBJ2-7, with 9 positions matching TRBD1. This CDR3 is 13 amino acids long. V was clipped by 9 bases and J by 5 bases; unmatched bases: 8. Germline V gives CDR1 SGHVS, CDR2 FQNEAQ. In DNA form, the CDR3 reads TGTGCCAGTCGCGGACAGGGGAACCACGAGCAGTACTTC. Its protein is CASRGQGNHEQYF.